This is a list of T cell receptor beta chains from one sample in a study of blood T cells in healthy people across ages. TCRdb analysed the 5' RACE reads with MiXCR anew, one entry per CDR3 protein. The top ten hold 4% of the sample, which has about 1.5 million distinct CDR3 sequences, approximately 39% seen once. Sequenced: blood. All receptors come from a woman between 18 and 29 years old in good health. Both conserved end residues are part of each CDR3. D genes are given only for firm matches. For some rows the clone size is stated as once, few or many, or as a class when expanded; others skip it.

clone size	D gene	V gene	J gene	CDR3 protein	CDR3 DNA
few	TRBD2	TRBV6-6	TRBJ2-1	CASSTSGEGNEQFF	TGTGCCAGTTCGACTAGCGGGGAGGGGAATGAGCAGTTCTTC
few	TRBD1	TRBV20-1	TRBJ2-7	CSARGTGAEQYF	TGCAGTGCTAGAGGGACAGGGGCCGAGCAGTACTTC
.	.	TRBV5-1	TRBJ1-1	CASSLVGGVWNTEAFF	TGCGCCAGCAGCTTGGTGGGAGGGGTCTGGAACACTGAAGCTTTCTTT
.	.	TRBV7-2	TRBJ2-7	CAGSLATPYEQYF	TGTGCCGGCAGCTTAGCAACTCCCTACGAGCAGTACTTC
many	TRBD2	TRBV7-2	TRBJ2-1	CASSLGPRGLAGYNEQFF	TGTGCCAGCAGCTTAGGGCCTAGGGGACTAGCGGGCTACAATGAGCAGTTCTTC
.	TRBD2	TRBV20-1	TRBJ2-7	CSARLAGPLGEQYF	TGCAGTGCTAGGCTAGCGGGGCCTCTCGGCGAGCAGTACTTC
few	TRBD2	TRBV15	TRBJ2-1	CATSRDAGASEQFF	TGTGCCACCAGCAGAGATGCGGGAGCGAGTGAGCAGTTCTTC
.	.	TRBV4-3	TRBJ2-1	CASSWMDTDNEQFF	TGCGCCAGCAGCTGGATGGACACCGACAATGAGCAGTTCTTC
few	.	TRBV13	TRBJ2-1	CASSLSTPLDEQFF	TGTGCCAGCAGCTTAAGTACACCCCTGGATGAGCAGTTCTTC
.	TRBD2	TRBV6-6	TRBJ2-7	CASSKDAGGAYEQYF	TGTGCCAGCAGTAAGGATGCGGGAGGAGCCTACGAGCAGTACTTC
few	TRBD2	TRBV10-3	TRBJ2-3	CATGSGTYTDTQYF	TGTGCCACCGGGAGCGGGACCTACACAGATACGCAGTATTTT
.	.	TRBV12-3/TRBV12-4	TRBJ2-3	CASSLSRGQTDTQYF	TGTGCCAGCAGTTTGTCCAGGGGTCAGACAGATACGCAGTATTTT
.	.	TRBV18	TRBJ2-7	CASSRLDTVSKEQYF	TGTGCCAGCTCACGACTGGATACAGTCTCTAAAGAGCAGTACTTC
many	.	TRBV10-3	TRBJ1-2	CAISEGALRNGYTF	TGTGCCATCAGCGAAGGAGCCCTCCGCAATGGCTACACCTTC
.	TRBD2	TRBV30	TRBJ2-2	CAWTLAGATGELFF	TGTGCCTGGACCCTAGCGGGAGCCACCGGGGAGCTGTTTTTT
.	TRBD2	TRBV29-1	TRBJ2-3	CSVERTSGGRDTQYF	TGCAGCGTTGAAAGGACTAGCGGGGGCAGGGATACGCAGTATTTT
few	.	TRBV21-1	TRBJ1-2	CASTSFPGGAYGYTF	TGTGCCAGCACCAGCTTTCCTGGCGGCGCCTATGGCTACACCTTC
.	.	TRBV21-1	TRBJ2-5	CASSKVGRAEETQYF	TGTGCCAGCAGCAAAGTAGGTCGAGCGGAAGAGACCCAGTACTTC
.	.	TRBV20-1	TRBJ2-5	CSARDDLETQYF	TGCAGTGCTAGAGATGATCTGGAGACCCAGTACTTC
.	.	TRBV10-1	TRBJ1-4	CASEEVKLFF	TGCGCCAGCGAAGAGGTAAAACTGTTTTTT
few	TRBD2	TRBV28	TRBJ2-7	CASSPLAGGKGYEQYF	TGTGCCAGCAGTCCACTAGCGGGAGGGAAGGGCTACGAGCAGTACTTC
.	.	TRBV7-6	TRBJ2-7	CASRESVGAYEQYF	TGTGCCAGCAGGGAATCGGTAGGAGCCTACGAGCAGTACTTC
few	.	TRBV19	TRBJ2-1	CASSISPGLSYNEQFF	TGTGCCAGTAGTATCTCGCCGGGGCTCTCCTACAATGAGCAGTTCTTC
.	.	TRBV7-9	TRBJ2-5	CASMTDSCSQYF	TGTGCCAGCATGACAGACAGTTGTTCCCAGTACTTC
.	TRBD2	TRBV2	TRBJ2-3	CASSELAGITDTQYF	TGTGCCAGCAGTGAGTTAGCGGGGATCACAGATACGCAGTATTTT
.	TRBD2	TRBV30	TRBJ2-5	CAWSVSSGRETQYF	TGTGCCTGGAGTGTGTCTAGCGGGAGAGAGACCCAGTACTTC
.	.	TRBV20-1	TRBJ2-3	CSARDFAGTDTQYF	TGCAGTGCTAGAGATTTTGCAGGGACAGATACGCAGTATTTT
once	.	TRBV11-2	TRBJ2-4	CASSLDPRKNIQYF	TGTGCCAGCAGCTTAGACCCGCGGAAAAACATTCAGTACTTC
many	.	TRBV20-1	TRBJ2-7	CSASSTGTLKAYEQYF	TGCAGTGCTAGTTCCACTGGGACCTTAAAGGCCTACGAGCAGTACTTC
.	TRBD1	TRBV12-3/TRBV12-4	TRBJ1-2	CASSLGTGAARNYGYTF	TGTGCCAGCAGTTTAGGGACAGGGGCGGCTCGTAACTATGGCTACACCTTC
.	TRBD2	TRBV7-2	TRBJ2-1	CASSLGTSGSYEQFF	TGTGCCAGCAGCTTAGGGACTAGCGGGAGCTATGAGCAGTTCTTC
.	TRBD2	TRBV24-1	TRBJ2-1	CATSDPSGNNEQFF	TGTGCCACCAGTGACCCTAGCGGGAACAATGAGCAGTTCTTC
few	TRBD2	TRBV28	TRBJ2-3	CASSSPGLGTDTQYF	TGTGCCAGCAGTTCCCCGGGACTAGGGACAGATACGCAGTATTTT
.	.	TRBV6-1	TRBJ1-3	CASSVKGHGNTIYF	TGTGCCAGCAGTGTGAAGGGGCATGGAAACACCATATATTTT
.	TRBD1	TRBV12-3/TRBV12-4	TRBJ2-7	CASSSPGTGAYEQYF	TGTGCCAGCAGTTCTCCCGGGACAGGGGCTTACGAGCAGTACTTC
.	.	TRBV15	TRBJ1-2	CATSIDAASGYTF	TGTGCCACCAGCATTGACGCAGCGAGCGGCTACACCTTC
few	.	TRBV30	TRBJ1-1	CAWNLGGITEAFF	TGTGCCTGGAACCTCGGGGGGATCACTGAAGCTTTCTTT
few	TRBD2	TRBV5-1	TRBJ2-5	CASSPGLAGGEETQYF	TGCGCCAGCAGCCCGGGACTAGCGGGAGGAGAAGAGACCCAGTACTTC
many	.	TRBV10-3	TRBJ2-1	CAVQVAYNEQFF	TGTGCCGTACAGGTGGCCTACAATGAGCAGTTCTTC
few	.	TRBV5-5	TRBJ2-5	CASSLAGQVVQETQYF	TGTGCCAGCAGCTTGGCCGGGCAAGTAGTACAAGAGACCCAGTACTTC
.	.	TRBV5-1	TRBJ2-7	CASSLEGVNEQYF	TGTGCCAGCAGTTTAGAAGGAGTCAATGAGCAGTACTTC
.	.	TRBV7-2	TRBJ2-7	CASSVGTVEIAQYF	TGTGCCAGCAGCGTAGGGACTGTGGAGATAGCCCAGTACTTC
.	TRBD2	TRBV27	TRBJ2-7	CASSLSSGLAGVEQYF	TGTGCCAGCAGTTTATCGAGCGGACTAGCGGGAGTCGAGCAGTACTTC
.	.	TRBV4-3	TRBJ2-1	CASSQDRRGSYNEQFF	TGCGCCAGCAGCCAAGATCGGAGGGGGTCCTACAATGAGCAGTTCTTC
.	.	TRBV4-3	TRBJ2-1	CASSSGTGMYNEQFF	TGCGCCAGCAGCTCGGGCACGGGGATGTACAATGAGCAGTTCTTC
many	.	TRBV27	TRBJ2-7	CASSWQGPYEQYF	TGTGCCAGCAGTTGGCAGGGCCCCTACGAGCAGTACTTC
.	TRBD2	TRBV7-2	TRBJ2-1	CASRILARNEQFF	TGTGCCAGCAGAATACTAGCGCGGAATGAGCAGTTCTTC
many	.	TRBV7-8	TRBJ2-3	CASSLLPLTSTDTQYF	TGTGCCAGCAGCTTACTTCCCCTGACTAGCACAGATACGCAGTATTTT
.	TRBD2	TRBV6-1	TRBJ2-1	CASSERTGGSYNEQFF	TGTGCCAGCAGTGAACGGACGGGAGGCTCCTACAATGAGCAGTTCTTC
few	.	TRBV5-1	TRBJ2-7	CASRQDTYEQYF	TGCGCCAGCAGACAGGATACCTACGAGCAGTACTTC
.	.	TRBV18	TRBJ1-6	CASSPTQDNSPLHF	TGTGCCAGCTCACCAACACAGGATAATTCACCCCTCCACTTT
.	.	TRBV4-3	TRBJ2-1	CASSQEGTYNGQFF	TGCGCCAGCAGCCAAGAAGGGACTTACAATGGGCAGTTCTTC
few	.	TRBV7-2	TRBJ2-5	CASSLSLAGVNEQYF	TGTGCCAGCAGCTTATCGCTAGCTGGAGTCAATGAGCAGTACTTC
few	.	TRBV20-1	TRBJ2-7	CSATTPDHFGYEQYF	TGCAGTGCTACCACGCCCGACCATTTTGGCTACGAGCAGTACTTC
few	TRBD2	TRBV27	TRBJ2-1	CASSLLGLAGATGYNEQFF	TGTGCCAGCAGTTTACTTGGACTAGCGGGTGCCACGGGCTACAATGAGCAGTTCTTC
few	.	TRBV29-1	TRBJ2-3	CSVARSGTQYF	TGCAGCGTTGCCCGAAGCGGTACGCAGTATTTT